One sample yielded the 24 T cell receptor beta chains listed below, sequenced in a study of CD8+CD57+ T cells in acquired aplastic anemia. CDR3 and TCR beta VDJ profiling relied on genomic DNA as the template. TCRdb fed the reads into MiXCR, producing one record per CDR3 protein. The sample lists 33,000 or so distinct CDR3 sequences, approximately 73% occurring once. What was sequenced was sorted CD4+, CD8+, or CD8+CD57+ T cells (not recorded which) from PBMCs. The receptors were gathered from a human donor in good health, serving as a control.

V is TRBV15 and J is TRBJ2-1, with D unclear. Germline V gives CDR1 LNHNV, CDR2 YYDKDF (reference sequence). V gave up 0 bases and J gave up 5 bases, with 5 bases separating them. This CDR3 is built from 13 residues. The CDR3 reads CATSRDEHNEQFF. In DNA form, the CDR3 reads TGTGCCACCAGCAGAGATGAACACAATGAGCAGTTCTTC.

The chain employs TRBV20-1 and TRBJ2-1; 9 bases map to TRBD2. This CDR3 contains 12 residues. The germline V gene has CDR1 DFQATT and CDR2 SNEGSKA (reference sequence). V shed 4 bases, J shed 7 bases, and the junction held 2 bases outside the gene matches. The CDR3 region has the DNA TGCAGTGCTATTAGCGGGAGTAATGAGCAGTTCTTC. Amino acid sequence: CSAISGSNEQFF.

Here the CDR3 DNA reads TGTGCCAGCAGCACCCTTGGTGGAGGTGGTGAGCAGTTCTTC. Protein sequence: CASSTLGGGGEQFF. The chain carries TRBV7-9 and TRBJ2-7; TRBD2 is a possible D gene (5 bases). Matching the DNA end better, TRBJ2-1 makes the J call doubtful. Germline values: CDR1 SEHNR, CDR2 FQNEAQ (reference sequence). This CDR3 has 14 amino acids.

CDR3 nucleotide sequence: TGTGCCATCAGTGATCTGGACAGGGGGTGGTATGGCTACACCTTC. It yields the protein CAISDLDRGWYGYTF. The chain recombines TRBV10-3 with TRBJ1-2, with 10 bases lining up with TRBD1. After removal of 3 bases from V and 5 bases from J, the junction contained 6 bases not matched to a gene. CDR1 and CDR2 (germline): ENHRY, SYGVKD. The CDR3 loop spans 15 amino acids.

This chain joins TRBV7-9 and TRBJ1-5, with D possibly matching TRBD1 (6 bases). The CDR3 has 14 amino acids. The V end was cut by 4 bases, the J end by 1 base, with 8 bases between. Germline CDR1 SEHNR, CDR2 FQNEAQ (reference sequence). The CDR3: CASSSTGSNQPQHF. The CDR3 DNA sequence: TGTGCCAGCAGCTCAACAGGGAGCAATCAGCCCCAGCATTTT.

The rearrangement joins TRBV7-9 to TRBJ2-3; D unclear. This CDR3 contains 12 residues. V was pared by 2 bases and J by 4 bases, with 4 bases between. Germline V gene lookup returns CDR1 SEHNR and CDR2 FQNEAQ (reference sequence). The CDR3 nucleotides are TGTGCCAGCAGCTTAATATCAGATACGCAGTATTTT. This gives the protein CASSLISDTQYF.

The V and J genes are TRBV29-1 and TRBJ1-1, with no clear D. V was shortened by 3 bases and J by 4 bases, with 0 bases between the two germline ends. The germline gives CDR1 SQVTM, CDR2 ANQGSEA. The CDR3 consists of 9 residues. DNA for the CDR3: TGCAGCGTTGACACTGAAGCTTTCTTT. It yields the protein CSVDTEAFF.

The J gene is TRBJ2-7, the V gene TRBV7-8; D assignment may be TRBD1 or TRBD2 (5 bases each). Between the trimmed V and J ends, which lost 3 bases and 2 bases, there was a span of 11 bases. The CDR3 contains 14 residues. Germline assignment: CDR1 SGHVS and CDR2 FQNEAQ. The CDR3 DNA follows: TGTGCCAGCAGCTTCCAGGGACGGACCTACGAGCAGTACTTC. Residues: CASSFQGRTYEQYF.

The genes are TRBV19 and TRBJ2-1; possible D gene TRBD2, 5 bases. Germline V lookup: CDR1 LNHDA, CDR2 SQIVND (reference sequence). There are 15 residues in the CDR3. V lost 5 bases and J lost 6, with 17 bases in between. The CDR3 DNA follows: TGTGCCAGTAGTTCGGACCGGGAACAAAGCAATGAGCAGTTCTTC. Its translation is CASSSDREQSNEQFF. Based on the CDR3 plus reference TRBV19 and TRBJ2-1, the full variable domain is DGGITQSPKYLFRKEGQNVTLSCEQNLNHDAMYWYRQDPGQGLRLIYYSQIVNDFQKGDIAEGYSVSREKKESFPLTVTSAQKNPTAFYLCASSSDREQSNEQFFGPGTRLTVL.

This clonotype was seen a few times. This chain connects TRBV24-1 to TRBJ1-2; TRBD1 might be the D (6 bases). CDR1 is KGHDR, CDR2 SFDVKD, per germline. The length of the CDR3 is 14 residues. Deletions cut 3 bases from V and 7 bases from J, with 14 bases between. This chain's CDR3 is CATSDTTGTPGYTF. The CDR3 DNA sequence: TGTGCCACCAGTGATACTACAGGGACCCCTGGCTACACCTTC.

This chain connects TRBV25-1 to TRBJ1-2; 11 bases are a match to TRBD1. This CDR3 comprises 16 residues. Germline trimming cut 0 bases from V and 8 bases from J; bases unmatched to any gene: 8. Per germline, CDR1 MGHDK and CDR2 SYGVNS. The CDR3 protein is CASSEYRADRGQGYTF. CDR3 sequence (DNA): TGTGCCAGCAGTGAATATAGGGCGGACAGGGGGCAGGGCTACACCTTC.

The rearrangement uses TRBV15 and TRBJ1-6, with 7 bases aligning to TRBD1. After removal of 1 base from V and 9 bases from J, the junction contained 3 bases not matched to a gene. Germline-derived CDR1 and CDR2 are LNHNV and YYDKDF (reference sequence). The CDR3 totals 14 residues. CDR3 sequence: CATSRGDRASPLHF. In DNA form, the CDR3 reads TGTGCCACCAGCAGAGGAGACAGGGCTTCACCCCTCCACTTT.

The chain joins TRBV2 to TRBJ1-1, with D uncertain. Germline CDR1 reads SNHLY; CDR2 reads FYNNEI. CDR3 length: 11 amino acids. The germline V and J ends were trimmed by 8 bases and 6 bases, with 10 bases remaining between them. The CDR3 here is CASLTFAEAFF. In nucleotides, the CDR3 is TGTGCCAGCCTCACGTTTGCTGAAGCTTTCTTT.

The chain recombines TRBV29-1 with TRBJ1-1; tentatively, D is TRBD1 (5 bases). The CDR3 consists of 14 residues. CDR1 SQVTM and CDR2 ANQGSEA come from the germline V gene. Trimming cost V 4 bases and J 1 base, with 13 bases left between them. This CDR3 is CSVGVFGQNTEAFF. The CDR3 coding sequence is TGCAGCGTTGGGGTGTTCGGACAGAACACTGAAGCTTTCTTT.

The genes are TRBV7-2 and TRBJ2-3; D uncertain. The CDR3 sequence is 11 residues long. With 2 bases removed from V and 6 bases from J, the gap between germline ends came to 3 bases. Per the germline V gene, CDR1 is SGHTA and CDR2 is FQGNSA. CDR3 in DNA: TGTGCCAGCAGCTTAATTGATACGCAGTATTTT. Its protein is CASSLIDTQYF.

The genes are TRBV10-2 and TRBJ1-6; TRBD1 aligns across 11 bases. J lost 10 bases, V lost 5 bases, and 7 bases had no gene match. The CDR3 is made up of 15 amino acids. Germline V gives CDR1 WSHSY, CDR2 SAAADI. The CDR3 DNA reads as TGCGCCAGCAGTTACCAGGGACAGGGGGGCTCACCCCTCCACTTT. Its protein is CASSYQGQGGSPLHF.

The chain combines TRBV2 with TRBJ2-3; 11 nucleotides line up with TRBD2. J gave up 6 bases and V 6 bases, and 5 bases lay outside the gene matches. The germline gives CDR1 SNHLY, CDR2 FYNNEI. The CDR3 spans 14 residues. DNA of the CDR3: TGTGCCAGCAGAGGGCGGACTAGCGGGGATACGCAGTATTTT. Translating gives CASRGRTSGDTQYF. The variable domain in full, completed from reference TRBV2 and TRBJ2-3, reads EPEVTQTPSHQVTQMGQEVILRCVPISNHLYFYWYRQILGQKVEFLVSFYNNEISEKSEIFDDQFSVERPDGSNFTLKIRSTKLEDSAMYFCASRGRTSGDTQYFGPGTRLTVL.

This clonotype was picked up one time. V is TRBV25-1 and J is TRBJ1-2; unclear D gene. The CDR3 runs 11 residues. The V end lost 5 bases, the J end lost 8 bases, and 9 bases lay between the germline ends. Germline V lookup: CDR1 MGHDK, CDR2 SYGVNS. The CDR3 region has the DNA TGTGCCAGCAGTTACGGTCCGGGCTACACCTTC. Protein: CASSYGPGYTF.

The chain links TRBV29-1 to TRBJ1-4; D gene ambiguous. Between the trimmed V and J ends, which lost 7 bases and 2 bases, there was a span of 14 bases. This CDR3 contains 14 residues. The germline CDR1 and CDR2 sequences are SQVTM and ANQGSEA. Here the CDR3 DNA reads TGCAGCGCAGAGGACGGGTTGACTAATGAAAAACTGTTTTTT. This translates into CSAEDGLTNEKLFF.

This chain joins TRBV6-4 and TRBJ2-7, with 7 positions matching TRBD2. Germline assignment: CDR1 MRHNA and CDR2 SNTAGT. The V segment lost 2 bases and the J segment 5 bases; nucleotides outside the gene matches: 9. The CDR3 has 15 amino acids. DNA of the CDR3: TGTGCCAGCAGTGACGAGGCGGGAGAAGAGGACGAGCAGTACTTC. It yields the protein CASSDEAGEEDEQYF.

The chain recombines TRBV6-1 with TRBJ2-5, with 7 bases aligning to TRBD2. CDR3 size: 14 residues. The germline V gene has CDR1 MNHNS and CDR2 SASEGT. The V segment lost 5 bases and the J segment 5 bases; nucleotides outside the gene matches: 8. CDR3 sequence: CASSPLGGWETQYF. CDR3 nucleotide sequence: TGTGCCAGCAGTCCCCTGGGGGGGTGGGAGACCCAGTACTTC.

The chain joins TRBV7-8 to TRBJ1-1; D unclear. This CDR3 spans 14 amino acids. Trimming pared 7 bases from V and 1 base from J, leaving 13 bases between. Germline CDR1 is SGHVS and CDR2 is FQNEAQ. The CDR3 loop is CASKDHYANTEAFF. The CDR3 nucleotides are TGTGCCAGCAAAGACCATTATGCGAACACTGAAGCTTTCTTT.

The V gene is TRBV10-2, the J gene TRBJ2-5, with TRBD2 matching 11 bases. Germline CDR1 is WSHSY and CDR2 is SAAADI. This CDR3 spans 13 amino acids. V lost 8 bases to trimming and J lost 2 bases; unmatched junction nucleotides: 1. CDR3 sequence: CASRTSGQETQYF. The CDR3 DNA reads as TGCGCCAGCCGGACTAGCGGGCAAGAGACCCAGTACTTC.

The gene calls are TRBV19 and TRBJ2-7; no clear D. CDR3 length equals 14 residues. Germline V lookup: CDR1 LNHDA, CDR2 SQIVND (reference sequence). V shed 5 bases and J shed 3 bases, with 14 bases lying between them. Written as DNA, the CDR3 is TGTGCCAGTAGTGTCGACCATACTATCTACGAGCAGTACTTC. Translated, it gives CASSVDHTIYEQYF.